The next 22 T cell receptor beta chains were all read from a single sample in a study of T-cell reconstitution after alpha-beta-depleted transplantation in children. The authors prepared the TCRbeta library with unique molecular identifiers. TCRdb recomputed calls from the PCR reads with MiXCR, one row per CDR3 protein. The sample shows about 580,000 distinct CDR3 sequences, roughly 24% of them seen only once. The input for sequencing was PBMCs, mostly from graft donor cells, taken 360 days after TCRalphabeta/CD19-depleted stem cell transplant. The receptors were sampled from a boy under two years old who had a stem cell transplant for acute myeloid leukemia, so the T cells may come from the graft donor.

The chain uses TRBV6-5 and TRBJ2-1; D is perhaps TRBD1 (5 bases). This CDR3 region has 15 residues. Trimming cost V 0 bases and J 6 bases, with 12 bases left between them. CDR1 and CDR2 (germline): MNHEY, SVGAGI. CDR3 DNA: TGTGCCAGCAGTTACTCCGCAGGCCAGGGCAATGAGCAGTTCTTC. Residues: CASSYSAGQGNEQFF.

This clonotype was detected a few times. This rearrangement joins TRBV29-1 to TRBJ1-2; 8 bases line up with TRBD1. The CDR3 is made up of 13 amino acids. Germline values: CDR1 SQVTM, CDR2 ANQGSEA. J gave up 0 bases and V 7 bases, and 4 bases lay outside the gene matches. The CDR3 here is CSAKTGANYGYTF. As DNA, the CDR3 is TGCAGCGCTAAGACAGGGGCTAACTATGGCTACACCTTC. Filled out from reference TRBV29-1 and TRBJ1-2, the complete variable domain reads SAVISQKPSRDICQRGTSLTIQCQVDSQVTMMFWYRQQPGQSLTLIATANQGSEATYESGFVIDKFPISRPNLTFSTLTVSNMSPEDSSIYLCSAKTGANYGYTFGSGTRLTVV.

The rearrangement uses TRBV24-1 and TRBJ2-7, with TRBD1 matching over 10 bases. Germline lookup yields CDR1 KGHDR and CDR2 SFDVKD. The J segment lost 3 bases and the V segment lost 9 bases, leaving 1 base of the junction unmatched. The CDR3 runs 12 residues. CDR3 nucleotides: TGTGCCACCGGGACAGGGGACTACGAGCAGTACTTC. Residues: CATGTGDYEQYF.

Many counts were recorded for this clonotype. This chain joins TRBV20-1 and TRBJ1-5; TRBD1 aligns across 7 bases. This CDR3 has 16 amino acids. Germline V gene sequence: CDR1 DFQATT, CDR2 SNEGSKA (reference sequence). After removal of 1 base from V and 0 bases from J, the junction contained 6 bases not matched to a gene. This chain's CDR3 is CSARALGGTSNQPQHF. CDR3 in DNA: TGCAGTGCTAGAGCCTTAGGGGGCACTAGCAATCAGCCCCAGCATTTT.

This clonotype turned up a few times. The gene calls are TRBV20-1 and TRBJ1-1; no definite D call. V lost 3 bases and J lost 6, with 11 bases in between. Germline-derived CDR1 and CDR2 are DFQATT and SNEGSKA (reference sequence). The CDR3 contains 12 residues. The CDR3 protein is CSASLGAAEAFF. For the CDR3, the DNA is TGCAGTGCTAGTTTGGGCGCGGCTGAAGCTTTCTTT.

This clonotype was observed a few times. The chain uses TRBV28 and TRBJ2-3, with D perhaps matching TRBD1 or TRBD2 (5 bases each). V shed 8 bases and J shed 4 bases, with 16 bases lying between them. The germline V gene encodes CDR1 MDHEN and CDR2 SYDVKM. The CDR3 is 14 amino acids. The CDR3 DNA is TGTGCCAGCCATACCCAGGGAGAGGCAGATACGCAGTATTTT. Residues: CASHTQGEADTQYF.

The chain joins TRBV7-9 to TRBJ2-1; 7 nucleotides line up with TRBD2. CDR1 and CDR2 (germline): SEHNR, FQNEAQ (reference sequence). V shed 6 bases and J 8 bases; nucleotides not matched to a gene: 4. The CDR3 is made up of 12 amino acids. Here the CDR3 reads CASSKSGDEQFF. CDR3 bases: TGTGCCAGCAGTAAAAGCGGGGATGAGCAGTTCTTC.

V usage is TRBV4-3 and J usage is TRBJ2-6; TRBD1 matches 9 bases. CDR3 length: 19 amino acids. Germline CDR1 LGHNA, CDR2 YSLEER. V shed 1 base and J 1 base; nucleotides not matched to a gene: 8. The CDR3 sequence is CASSQGFPGQGSGANVLTF. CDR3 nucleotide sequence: TGCGCCAGCAGCCAAGGATTTCCGGGACAGGGTTCTGGGGCCAACGTCCTGACTTTC.

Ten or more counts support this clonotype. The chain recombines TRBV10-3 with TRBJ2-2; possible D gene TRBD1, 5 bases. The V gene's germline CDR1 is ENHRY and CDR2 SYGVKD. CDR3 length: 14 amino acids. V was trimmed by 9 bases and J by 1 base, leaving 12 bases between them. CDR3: CAIRRTLNTGELFF. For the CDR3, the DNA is TGTGCCATAAGACGGACACTGAACACCGGGGAGCTGTTTTTT.

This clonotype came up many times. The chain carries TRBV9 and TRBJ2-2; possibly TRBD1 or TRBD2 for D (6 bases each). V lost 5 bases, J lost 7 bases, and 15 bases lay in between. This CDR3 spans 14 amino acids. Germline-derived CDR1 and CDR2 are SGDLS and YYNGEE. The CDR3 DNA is TGTGCCAGCAGGCGGGACACCTACGTCGGGGAGCTGTTTTTT. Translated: CASRRDTYVGELFF. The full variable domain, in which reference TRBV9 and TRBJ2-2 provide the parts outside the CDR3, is DSGVTQTPKHLITATGQRVTLRCSPRSGDLSVYWYQQSLDQGLQFLIQYYNGEERAKGNILERFSAQQFPDLHSELNLSSLELGDSALYFCASRRDTYVGELFFGEGSRLTVL.

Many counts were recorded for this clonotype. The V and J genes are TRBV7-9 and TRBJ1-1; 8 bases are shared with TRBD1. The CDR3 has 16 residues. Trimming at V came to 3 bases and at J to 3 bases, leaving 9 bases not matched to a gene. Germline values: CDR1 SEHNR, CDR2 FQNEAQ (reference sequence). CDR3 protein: CASSLRRGPWDTEAFF. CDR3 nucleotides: TGTGCCAGCAGCTTGCGCAGGGGGCCTTGGGACACTGAAGCTTTCTTT.

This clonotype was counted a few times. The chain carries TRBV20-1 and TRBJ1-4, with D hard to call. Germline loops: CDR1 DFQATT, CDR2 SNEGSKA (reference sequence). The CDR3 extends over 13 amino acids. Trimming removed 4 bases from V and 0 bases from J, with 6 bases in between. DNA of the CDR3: TGCAGTGCTAATAAGCCAACTAATGAAAAACTGTTTTTT. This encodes CSANKPTNEKLFF.

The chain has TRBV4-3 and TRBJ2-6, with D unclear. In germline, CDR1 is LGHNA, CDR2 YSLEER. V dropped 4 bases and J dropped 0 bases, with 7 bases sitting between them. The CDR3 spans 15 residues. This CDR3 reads CASSLQNSGANVLTF. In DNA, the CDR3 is TGCGCCAGCAGCCTACAGAACTCTGGGGCCAACGTCCTGACTTTC.

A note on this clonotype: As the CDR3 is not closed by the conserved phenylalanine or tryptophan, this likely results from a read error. In nucleotides, the CDR3 is TGCGCCAGCAGCTTGGGGGATCTACTAGCGCGGCCCTACAATGAGCAGTTCTTG. This translates into CASSLGDLLARPYNEQFL. The chain combines TRBV5-1 with TRBJ2-1; 7 bases agree with TRBD2. Losses at the gene ends were 0 bases for V and 2 bases for J; bases not matched to a gene: 11. From germline, CDR1 is SGHRS and CDR2 YFSETQ. This CDR3 is built from 18 residues.

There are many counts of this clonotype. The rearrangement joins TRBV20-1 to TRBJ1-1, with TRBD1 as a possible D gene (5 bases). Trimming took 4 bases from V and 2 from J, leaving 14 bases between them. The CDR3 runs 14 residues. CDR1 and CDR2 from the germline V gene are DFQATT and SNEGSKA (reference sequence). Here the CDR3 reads CSAISPGPNTEAFF. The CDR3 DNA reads TGCAGTGCTATTTCCCCGGGGCCCAACACTGAAGCTTTCTTT.

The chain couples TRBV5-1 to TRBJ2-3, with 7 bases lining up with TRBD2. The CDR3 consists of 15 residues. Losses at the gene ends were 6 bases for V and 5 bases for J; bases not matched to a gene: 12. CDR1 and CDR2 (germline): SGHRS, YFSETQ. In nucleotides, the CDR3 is TGCGCCAGCATCCATGGGGGAGGGCAAGGAGATACGCAGTATTTT. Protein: CASIHGGGQGDTQYF.

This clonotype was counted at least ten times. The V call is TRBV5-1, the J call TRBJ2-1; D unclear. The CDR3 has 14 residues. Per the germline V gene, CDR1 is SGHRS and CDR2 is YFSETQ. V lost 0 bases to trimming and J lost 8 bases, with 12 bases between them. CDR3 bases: TGCGCCAGCAGCTTGGACGACCTTTTCGATGAGCAGTTCTTC. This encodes CASSLDDLFDEQFF.

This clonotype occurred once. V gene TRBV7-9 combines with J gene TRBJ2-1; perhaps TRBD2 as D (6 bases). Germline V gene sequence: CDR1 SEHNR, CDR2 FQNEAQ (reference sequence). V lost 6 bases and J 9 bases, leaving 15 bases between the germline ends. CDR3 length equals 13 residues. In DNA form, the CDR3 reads TGTGCCAGCAGTACCCCATTGGGGGGTGAGCAGTTCTTC. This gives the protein CASSTPLGGEQFF.

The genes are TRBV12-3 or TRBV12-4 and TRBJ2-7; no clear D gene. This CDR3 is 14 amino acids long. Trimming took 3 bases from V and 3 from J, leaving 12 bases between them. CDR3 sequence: CASSFSGLGYEQYF. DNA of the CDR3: TGTGCCAGCAGTTTTAGTGGATTAGGCTACGAGCAGTACTTC.

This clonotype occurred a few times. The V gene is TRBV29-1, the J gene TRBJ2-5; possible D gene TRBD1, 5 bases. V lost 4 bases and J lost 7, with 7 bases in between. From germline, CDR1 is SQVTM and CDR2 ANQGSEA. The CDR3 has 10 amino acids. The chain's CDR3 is CSVGGRTQYF. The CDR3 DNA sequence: TGCAGCGTTGGGGGCCGGACCCAGTACTTC.

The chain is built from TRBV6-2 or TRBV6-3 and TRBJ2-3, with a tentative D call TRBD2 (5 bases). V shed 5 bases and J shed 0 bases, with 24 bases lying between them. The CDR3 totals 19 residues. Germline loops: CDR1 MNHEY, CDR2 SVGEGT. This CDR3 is CASSVRRIGGSPSTDTQYF. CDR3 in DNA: TGTGCCAGCAGTGTTAGACGCATTGGAGGTAGCCCGAGCACAGATACGCAGTATTTT.

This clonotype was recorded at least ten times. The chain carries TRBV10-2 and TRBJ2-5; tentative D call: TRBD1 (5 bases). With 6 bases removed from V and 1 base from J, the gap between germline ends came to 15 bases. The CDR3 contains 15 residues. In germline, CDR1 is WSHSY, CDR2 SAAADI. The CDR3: CASRHSRVSQETQYF. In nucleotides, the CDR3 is TGCGCCAGCAGACATTCCAGGGTATCCCAAGAGACCCAGTACTTC.